This is a list of T cell receptor beta chains from one sample in a study of CD8 T cells in ankylosing spondylitis. TCRdb analysed the 5' RACE reads with MiXCR anew, one entry per CDR3 protein. In the table there are 200,000 to 300,000 distinct CDR3 sequences, 8% to 11% of which are singletons. Sequencing was done on a sample of blood, either unsorted or a sorted T cell fraction (not recorded which). The receptors come from a male donor with ankylosing spondylitis or in good health (not recorded which). CDR3s include the opening cysteine and the closing phenylalanine or tryptophan. D genes are given only for firm matches.

>TRBV19|TRBJ1-1|-
CASSIGAPGMNTEAFF
>TRBV5-4|TRBJ1-2|TRBD1
CASSAPGQGAKYGYTF
>TRBV6-1|TRBJ2-2|-
CASSEGGAGELFF
>TRBV12-3/TRBV12-4|TRBJ1-2|-
CASSLSGSGYTF
>TRBV11-2|TRBJ1-2|-
CASSLDPNQQSTYGYTF
>TRBV27|TRBJ1-6|-
CASKEQQSSYNSPLHF
>TRBV12-3/TRBV12-4|TRBJ2-2|-
CASSLNWARGELFF
>TRBV20-1|TRBJ1-2|-
CSASKAREGYGYTF
>TRBV25-1|TRBJ1-2|-
CASSGASRAGYTF
>TRBV6-6|TRBJ1-5|-
CASSYLTGPQHF
>TRBV12-3/TRBV12-4|TRBJ2-1|-
CASSPRGYNEQFF
>TRBV4-2|TRBJ1-3|-
CASSQDKIGYSGNTIYF
>TRBV27|TRBJ1-4|TRBD1
CASSTRRGQGLEKLFF
>TRBV20-1|TRBJ2-1|-
CSARRIANNEQFF
>TRBV7-9|TRBJ1-4|-
CASSGPDRGAEKLFF
>TRBV11-3|TRBJ1-2|-
CASGPRVPEDGYTF
>TRBV4-1|TRBJ1-4|-
CASSPDSAGGGRNEKLFF
>TRBV6-5|TRBJ1-1|-
CVSSYSGRGSTEAFF
>TRBV15|TRBJ2-3|-
CATSRDLGLPDVTDTQYF
>TRBV10-3|TRBJ2-7|-
CAISESTGPSPNYEQYF
>TRBV3-1|TRBJ2-1|-
CASIGSGFAQFF
>TRBV30|TRBJ2-1|-
CAWNGRPPYNEQFF
>TRBV7-9|TRBJ1-2|-
CASSPEEYWGYTF
>TRBV5-6|TRBJ2-1|TRBD1
CASSLGTGAPVEQFF
>TRBV7-2|TRBJ1-1|-
CASSPGAGQNTEAFF
>TRBV12-3/TRBV12-4|TRBJ2-7|-
CASSPAGLPPYEQYF
>TRBV5-6|TRBJ2-2|-
CASSLVGGRRAGELFF
>TRBV4-1|TRBJ2-2|TRBD1
CASSQRQGANTGELFF
>TRBV6-1|TRBJ2-7|-
CASSVGPVEQYF
>TRBV5-1|TRBJ1-2|TRBD1
CASSSSGTVAYGYTF
>TRBV5-1|TRBJ2-5|TRBD2
CASSLASGLQETQYF
>TRBV19|TRBJ2-2|-
CASKGGGTGELFF
>TRBV18|TRBJ2-3|-
CASSLETTDTQYF
>TRBV7-2|TRBJ2-7|-
CASSESNLQYF
>TRBV29-1|TRBJ2-3|TRBD2
CSVRPASGADTQYF
>TRBV12-3/TRBV12-4|TRBJ1-3|-
CASKFQGKPGIYF
>TRBV15|TRBJ2-7|-
CATSRDRGTEQYF
>TRBV4-1|TRBJ2-2|TRBD1
CASSQEGTGVTGELFF
>TRBV4-1|TRBJ2-2|TRBD2
CASSHLGGSGELFF
>TRBV2|TRBJ2-1|-
CASTSNGIADRNYNEQFF
>TRBV30|TRBJ2-7|-
CAWTQGRVYEQYF
>TRBV2|TRBJ1-1|TRBD1
CASSGGDSGAFF
>TRBV5-1|TRBJ2-7|TRBD1
CASSFETYGQGRAYEQYF
>TRBV7-7|TRBJ2-5|-
CASSDRGGETQYF
>TRBV20-1|TRBJ1-1|-
CSARSPRNTEAFF
>TRBV20-1|TRBJ2-3|TRBD2
CSASKREATDTQYF
>TRBV5-1|TRBJ2-7|-
CASSFEPNRRLASYEQYF
>TRBV25-1|TRBJ1-1|-
CASVNSMNTEAFF
>TRBV10-3|TRBJ1-1|-
CAIRAGRDTEAFF
>TRBV6-4|TRBJ1-2|TRBD1
CASRGQGLIYGYTF
>TRBV3-1|TRBJ1-1|TRBD1
CASSQLPDRRNTEAFF
>TRBV4-1|TRBJ2-1|-
CASSPLLSSYNEQFF